Described below is a single T cell receptor (beta chain) sequence and its context. Other DNA sequences of this sample code for an identical CDR3. The data were taken from a study of cytomegalovirus exposure and HLA in healthy donors. Primers for the PCR totalled 60 Vbeta and 13 Jbeta. Assay used: immunoSEQ multiplex PCR; TCRdb lists only in-frame clones, some missing. Of around 110,000 clones in the sample, approximately 81% are singletons; the top ten hold 3.5% to 5%. With 7 bases clipped from V and 6 bases from J, the junction kept 4 bases outside the gene matches. CDR1 is SGHTA, CDR2 FQGTGA, per germline. This CDR3 is 15 amino acids long.

This TCR was recovered from a man in his thirties or forties in good health and CMV-seropositive. The genes are TRBV7-3 and TRBJ2-2; 14 bases fit TRBD2. Specimen: PBMCs. CDR3 coding DNA: TGTGCCAGCAACCCGGGACTAGCGGGAGCCGGGGAGCTGTTTTTT. Its translation: CASNPGLAGAGELFF.